The 7 T cell receptor beta chains listed next were all sequenced from one sample in a study of vaccination and CD4 T cells after COVID-19. With the Oncomine TCR Beta short-read assay, DNA from cultured CD4+ T cells was sequenced. TCRdb analysed the PCR reads with MiXCR anew, one entry per CDR3 protein. The sample yields about 12,000 distinct CDR3 sequences, approximately 60% seen once. For these TCRs, the target antigens are not known. Stated treatment: approximately nine-day PBMC culture with coronavirus spike peptide pools or control peptides (ViraFEST assay). Here the sequenced sample was CD4+ T cells from blood, cultured in vitro, taken before SARS-CoV-2 vaccination. These TCRs come from a human donor who had recovered from COVID-19.

The chain is built from TRBV6-2 or TRBV6-3 and TRBJ1-1, with TRBD1 as a possible D gene (5 bases). This CDR3 spans 19 amino acids. Germline CDR1 is MNHEY and CDR2 is SVGEGT. Trimming cost V 11 bases and J 1 base, with 32 bases left between them. CDR3 loop: CARNRAFMEKGPGNTEAFF. The DNA of the CDR3 is TGTGCCCGCAACAGAGCTTTTATGGAGAAGGGACCGGGGAACACTGAAGCTTTCTTT.

This chain joins TRBV28 and TRBJ1-1, with 9 bases matching TRBD1. Germline assignment: CDR1 MDHEN and CDR2 SYDVKM. The trim removed 6 bases at V and 5 bases at J, leaving 7 bases unmatched. The CDR3 totals 14 residues. For the CDR3, the DNA is TGTGCCAGCAGGAGCACAGGGGGCGGAACTGAAGCTTTCTTT. Protein sequence: CASRSTGGGTEAFF.

This clonotype was seen once. The chain carries TRBV27 and TRBJ2-5; 7 nucleotides agree with TRBD2. Trimming cost V 5 bases and J 10 bases; bases outside gene matches: 7. There are 12 residues in the CDR3. Germline V CDR1 and CDR2: MNHEY, SMNVEV (reference sequence). The CDR3: CASSNPGGNQYF. CDR3 sequence (DNA): TGTGCCAGCAGTAACCCCGGGGGGAACCAGTACTTC.

The J gene is TRBJ1-5, the V gene TRBV5-5; D is perhaps TRBD1 (6 bases). This CDR3 comprises 16 residues. The germline CDR1 and CDR2 sequences are SGHKS and YYEKEE (reference sequence). Trimming took 3 bases from V and 0 from J, leaving 13 bases between them. CDR3 loop: CASSWGDTISNQPQHF. CDR3 sequence (DNA): TGTGCCAGCAGCTGGGGGGACACAATTAGCAATCAGCCCCAGCATTTT.

This sequence joins TRBV28 and TRBJ1-2; D possibly corresponds to TRBD1 (5 bases). The germline V and J ends were trimmed by 6 bases and 4 bases, with 15 bases remaining between them. Germline V lookup: CDR1 MDHEN, CDR2 SYDVKM. The CDR3 length is 14 residues. CDR3 nucleotide sequence: TGTGCCAGCAGCCCACTGGCAGGGAGCTATGGCTACACCTTC. It codes for CASSPLAGSYGYTF.

This chain connects TRBV28 to TRBJ2-5, with 8 bases identical to TRBD1. V was pared by 6 bases and J by 7 bases, with 10 bases of the junction left unmatched. CDR1 is MDHEN, CDR2 SYDVKM, per germline. This CDR3 is built from 14 residues. The CDR3 DNA reads TGTGCCAGCAGAGGACAGGGCCTGCGGGGGACCCAGTACTTC. Translating it yields CASRGQGLRGTQYF.

The table lists this clonotype with a few counts. At one boundary the junction diverges from the germline segment, which might be a read error. The chain is built from TRBV7-3 and TRBJ1-1; D not certain. CDR1 and CDR2 from the germline V gene are SGHTA and FQGTGA. The CDR3 totals 10 residues. The CDR3 bases are TGCACGTACTCTGCCACTGAAGCTTTCTTT. Amino acid sequence: CTYSATEAFF.